This TCR beta chain was observed in a study of T-cell reconstitution after alpha-beta-depleted transplantation in children. Overall study findings and caveats: Day-60 TCRbeta diversity that was high in some patients was derived from surviving recipient T cells and thymic progenitors. Counts and diversity of T cells one year after transplant came mostly from newly produced T cells.

TCRbeta library preparation incorporated unique molecular identifiers. In TCRdb, the PCR reads were re-called with MiXCR into one record per CDR3 protein. Among 95,000 to 150,000 distinct CDR3 sequences listed, more than 20% were seen once. With respect to this clonotype: What it recognizes is unknown.

The sample was PBMCs, mostly from graft donor cells, taken 180 days after TCRalphabeta/CD19-depleted stem cell transplant. The TCR originated in a male patient aged 2-15 years who had a stem cell transplant for chronic granulomatous disease, so the T cells may come from the graft donor.

The CDR3 loop is CASSGAMNTEAFF. The CDR3 bases are TGTGCCAGCAGTGGGGCCATGAACACTGAAGCTTTCTTT. The rearrangement uses TRBV12-3 or TRBV12-4 and TRBJ1-1; tentatively, D is TRBD1 (5 bases). V was shortened by 5 bases and J by 0 bases, with 7 bases between the two germline ends. The CDR3 extends over 13 amino acids.